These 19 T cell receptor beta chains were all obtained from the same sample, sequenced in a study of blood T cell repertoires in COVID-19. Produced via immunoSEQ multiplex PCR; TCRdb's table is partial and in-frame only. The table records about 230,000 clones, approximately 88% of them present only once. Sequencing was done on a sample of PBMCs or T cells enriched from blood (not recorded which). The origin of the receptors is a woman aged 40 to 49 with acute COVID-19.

CDR3 sequence (DNA): TGTGCCAGCAGTGATCCCTTGACAGGGGACTATGGCTACACCTTC. This gives the protein CASSDPLTGDYGYTF. This chain joins TRBV2 and TRBJ1-2, with 8 bases aligning to TRBD1. V lost 3 bases, J lost 3 bases, and 6 bases stayed unmatched. This CDR3 comprises 15 residues. CDR1 is SNHLY and CDR2 is FYNNEI in the germline V gene. Variable domain in full (rest from reference TRBV2 and TRBJ1-2): EPEVTQTPSHQVTQMGQEVILRCVPISNHLYFYWYRQILGQKVEFLVSFYNNEISEKSEIFDDQFSVERPDGSNFTLKIRSTKLEDSAMYFCASSDPLTGDYGYTFGSGTRLTVV.

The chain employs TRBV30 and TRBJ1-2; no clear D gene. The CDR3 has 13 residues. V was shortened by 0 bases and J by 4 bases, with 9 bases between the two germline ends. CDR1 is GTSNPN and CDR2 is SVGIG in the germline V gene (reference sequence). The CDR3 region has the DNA TGTGCCTGGAGTGTACGGGGAAGCTATGGCTACACCTTC. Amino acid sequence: CAWSVRGSYGYTF.

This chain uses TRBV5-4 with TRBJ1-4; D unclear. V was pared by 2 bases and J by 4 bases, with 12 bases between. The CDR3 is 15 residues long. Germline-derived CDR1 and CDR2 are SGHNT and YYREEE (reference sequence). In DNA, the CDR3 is TGTGCCAGCAGCTTCGCCGGAGGACTTAATGAAAAACTGTTTTTT. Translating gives CASSFAGGLNEKLFF.

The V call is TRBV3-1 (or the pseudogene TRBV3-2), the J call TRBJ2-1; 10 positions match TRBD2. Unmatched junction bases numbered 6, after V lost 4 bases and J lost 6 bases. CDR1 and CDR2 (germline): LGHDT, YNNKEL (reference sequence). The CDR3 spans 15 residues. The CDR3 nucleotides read TGTGCCAGCAGCCCCCAGCGGGGGGGCCGCAATGAGCAGTTCTTC. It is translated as CASSPQRGGRNEQFF.

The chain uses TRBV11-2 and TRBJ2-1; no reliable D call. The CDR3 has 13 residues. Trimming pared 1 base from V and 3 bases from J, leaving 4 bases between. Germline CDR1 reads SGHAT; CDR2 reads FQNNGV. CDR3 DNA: TGTGCCAGCAGCTTAGTTCTCTACAATGAGCAGTTCTTC. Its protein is CASSLVLYNEQFF.

The CDR3, as DNA: TGTGCCACCCGCGGGACAGGGGCGTCGGGTGAGCAGTTCTTC. Translated: CATRGTGASGEQFF. The chain links TRBV15 to TRBJ2-1; 10 bases map to TRBD1. The junction had 10 bases not matched to a gene; V was cut back by 8 bases and J by 9 bases. Germline CDR1 and CDR2: LNHNV and YYDKDF (reference sequence). The CDR3 runs to 14 residues.

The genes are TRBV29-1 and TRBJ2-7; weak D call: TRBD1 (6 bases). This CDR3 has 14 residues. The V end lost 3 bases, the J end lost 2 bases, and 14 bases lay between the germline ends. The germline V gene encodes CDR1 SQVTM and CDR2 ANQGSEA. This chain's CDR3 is CSVDTGTRAYEQYF. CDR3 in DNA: TGCAGCGTTGATACAGGGACCCGGGCCTACGAGCAGTACTTC.

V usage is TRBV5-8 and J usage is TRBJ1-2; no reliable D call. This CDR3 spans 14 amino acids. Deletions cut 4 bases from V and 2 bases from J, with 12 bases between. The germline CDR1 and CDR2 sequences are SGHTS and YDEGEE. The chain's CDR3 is CASSLWTVNYGYTF. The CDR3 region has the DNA TGTGCCAGCAGCCTTTGGACTGTCAACTATGGCTACACCTTC.

CDR3 residues: CASSVDPTGGDNEQFF. CDR3 bases: TGTGCCAGCAGCGTAGATCCGACAGGGGGGGACAATGAGCAGTTCTTC. This chain uses TRBV9 with TRBJ2-1; TRBD1 matches at 9 bases. Germline V gene sequence: CDR1 SGDLS, CDR2 YYNGEE. Unmatched junction bases numbered 6, after V lost 0 bases and J lost 5 bases. The CDR3 length is 16 residues.

This CDR3 reads CAWRNHQVITGELFF. The CDR3 DNA is TGTGCCTGGAGGAATCACCAGGTGATCACCGGGGAGCTGTTTTTT. The chain recombines TRBV30 with TRBJ2-2; no clear D gene. The CDR3 covers 15 residues. V was cut by 3 bases and J by 4 bases, with 15 bases left in between. Germline lookup yields CDR1 GTSNPN and CDR2 SVGIG (reference sequence).

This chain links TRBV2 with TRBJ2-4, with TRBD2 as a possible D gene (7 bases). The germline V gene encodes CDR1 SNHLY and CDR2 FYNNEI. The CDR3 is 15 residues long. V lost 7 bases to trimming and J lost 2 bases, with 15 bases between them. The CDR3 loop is CASNPGEGSKNIQYF. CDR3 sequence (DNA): TGTGCCAGCAACCCAGGGGAGGGCTCCAAAAACATTCAGTACTTC. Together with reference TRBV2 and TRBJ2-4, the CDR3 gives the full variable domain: EPEVTQTPSHQVTQMGQEVILRCVPISNHLYFYWYRQILGQKVEFLVSFYNNEISEKSEIFDDQFSVERPDGSNFTLKIRSTKLEDSAMYFCASNPGEGSKNIQYFGAGTRLSVL.

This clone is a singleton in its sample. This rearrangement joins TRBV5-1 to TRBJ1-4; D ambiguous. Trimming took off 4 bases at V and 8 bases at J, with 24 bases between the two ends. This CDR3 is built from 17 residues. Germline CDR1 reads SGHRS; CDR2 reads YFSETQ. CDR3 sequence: CASSALELPTLREKLFF. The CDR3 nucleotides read TGCGCCAGCAGCGCCTTGGAGTTACCAACGCTCCGAGAAAAACTGTTTTTT.

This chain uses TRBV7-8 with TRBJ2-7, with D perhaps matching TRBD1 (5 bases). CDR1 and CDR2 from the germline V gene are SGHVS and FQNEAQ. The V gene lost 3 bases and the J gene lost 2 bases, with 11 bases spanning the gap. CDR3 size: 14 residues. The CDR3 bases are TGTGCCAGCAGCTTCTCAGGGAACCCCTACGAGCAGTACGTC. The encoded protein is CASSFSGNPYEQYV.

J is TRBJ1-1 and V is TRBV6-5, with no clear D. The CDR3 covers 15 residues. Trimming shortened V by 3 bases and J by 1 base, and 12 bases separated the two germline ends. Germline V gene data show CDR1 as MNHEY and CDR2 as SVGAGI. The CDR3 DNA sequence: TGTGCCAGCAGTTATGATCCGGTACCGAACACTGAAGCTTTCTTT. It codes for CASSYDPVPNTEAFF.

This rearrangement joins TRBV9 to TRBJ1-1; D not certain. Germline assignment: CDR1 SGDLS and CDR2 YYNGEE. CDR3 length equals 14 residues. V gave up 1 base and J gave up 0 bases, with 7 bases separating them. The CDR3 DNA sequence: TGTGCCAGCAGCGTACGACACTTGAACACTGAAGCTTTCTTT. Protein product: CASSVRHLNTEAFF. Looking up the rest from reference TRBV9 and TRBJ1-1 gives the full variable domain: DSGVTQTPKHLITATGQRVTLRCSPRSGDLSVYWYQQSLDQGLQFLIQYYNGEERAKGNILERFSAQQFPDLHSELNLSSLELGDSALYFCASSVRHLNTEAFFGQGTRLTVV.

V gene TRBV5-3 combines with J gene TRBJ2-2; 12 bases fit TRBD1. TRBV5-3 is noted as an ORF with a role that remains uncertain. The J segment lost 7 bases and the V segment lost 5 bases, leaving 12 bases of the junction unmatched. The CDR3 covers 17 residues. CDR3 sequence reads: CARRLWDRGRVGGELFF. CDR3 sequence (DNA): TGTGCCAGAAGGCTATGGGACAGGGGGCGCGTAGGCGGGGAGCTGTTTTTT.

CDR3 residues: CASSPVGQGTYEQYV. The CDR3 nucleotides are TGTGCCAGCTCACCTGTTGGACAGGGCACCTACGAGCAGTACGTC. This sequence joins TRBV18 and TRBJ2-7; TRBD1 matches at 8 bases. The CDR3 contains 15 residues. V was clipped by 3 bases and J by 2 bases; unmatched bases: 6. Germline assignment: CDR1 KGHSH and CDR2 LQKENI.

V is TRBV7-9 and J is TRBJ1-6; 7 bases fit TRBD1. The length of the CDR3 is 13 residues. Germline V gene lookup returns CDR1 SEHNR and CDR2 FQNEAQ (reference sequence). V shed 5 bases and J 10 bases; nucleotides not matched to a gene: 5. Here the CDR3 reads CASSPTGDSPLHF. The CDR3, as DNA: TGTGCCAGCAGCCCCACAGGGGACTCACCCCTCCACTTT.

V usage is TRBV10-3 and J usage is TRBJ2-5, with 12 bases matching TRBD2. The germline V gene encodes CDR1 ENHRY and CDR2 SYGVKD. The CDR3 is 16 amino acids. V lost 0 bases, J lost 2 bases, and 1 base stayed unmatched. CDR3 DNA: TGTGCCATCAGTGAGTCACTAGCGGGAGGACAAGAGACCCAGTACTTC. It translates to CAISESLAGGQETQYF.